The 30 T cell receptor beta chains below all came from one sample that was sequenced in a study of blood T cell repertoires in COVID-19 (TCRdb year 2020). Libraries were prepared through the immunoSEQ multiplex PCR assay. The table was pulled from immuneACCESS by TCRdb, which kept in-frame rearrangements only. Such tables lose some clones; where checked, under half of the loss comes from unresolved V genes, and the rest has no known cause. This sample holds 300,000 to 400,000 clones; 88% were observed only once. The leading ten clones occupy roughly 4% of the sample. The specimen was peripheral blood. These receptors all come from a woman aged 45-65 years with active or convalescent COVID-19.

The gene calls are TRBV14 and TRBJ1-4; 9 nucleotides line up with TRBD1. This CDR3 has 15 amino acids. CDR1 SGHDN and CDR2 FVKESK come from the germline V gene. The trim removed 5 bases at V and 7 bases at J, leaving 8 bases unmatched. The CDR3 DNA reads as TGTGCCAGCAGCGATGTACAGGGGGCGGGTGAAAAACTGTTTTTT. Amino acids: CASSDVQGAGEKLFF.

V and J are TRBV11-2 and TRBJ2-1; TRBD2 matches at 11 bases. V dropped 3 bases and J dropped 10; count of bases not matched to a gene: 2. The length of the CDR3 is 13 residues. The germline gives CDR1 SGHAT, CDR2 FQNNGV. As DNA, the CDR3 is TGTGCCAGCAGCTTGGCTAGCGGGAGGGAGCAGTTCTTC. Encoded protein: CASSLASGREQFF.

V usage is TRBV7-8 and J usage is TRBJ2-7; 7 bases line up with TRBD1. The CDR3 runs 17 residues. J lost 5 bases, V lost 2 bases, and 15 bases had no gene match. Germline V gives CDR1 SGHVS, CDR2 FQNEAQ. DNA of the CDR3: TGTGCCAGCAGCTTACTTCCCGGAACACAGGGGTTACACGAGCAGTACTTC. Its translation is CASSLLPGTQGLHEQYF.

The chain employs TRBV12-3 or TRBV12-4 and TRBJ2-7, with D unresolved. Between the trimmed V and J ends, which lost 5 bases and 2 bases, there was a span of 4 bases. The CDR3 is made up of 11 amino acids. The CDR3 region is CASSRAYEQYF. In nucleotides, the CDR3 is TGTGCCAGCAGTCGTGCCTACGAGCAGTACTTC.

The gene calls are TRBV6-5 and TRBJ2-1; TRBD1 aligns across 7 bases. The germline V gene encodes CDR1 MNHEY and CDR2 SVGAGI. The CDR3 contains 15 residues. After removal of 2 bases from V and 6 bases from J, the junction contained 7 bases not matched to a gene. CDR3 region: CASSYGQVPGNEQFF. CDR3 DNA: TGTGCCAGCAGTTACGGACAGGTCCCCGGCAATGAGCAGTTCTTC.

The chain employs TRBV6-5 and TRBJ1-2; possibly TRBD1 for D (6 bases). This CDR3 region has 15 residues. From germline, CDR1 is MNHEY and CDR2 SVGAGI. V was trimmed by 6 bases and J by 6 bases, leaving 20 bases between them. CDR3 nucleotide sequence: TGTGCCAGCAGCAGACAGGCCACAACGGTGAATGGCTACACCTTC. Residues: CASSRQATTVNGYTF.

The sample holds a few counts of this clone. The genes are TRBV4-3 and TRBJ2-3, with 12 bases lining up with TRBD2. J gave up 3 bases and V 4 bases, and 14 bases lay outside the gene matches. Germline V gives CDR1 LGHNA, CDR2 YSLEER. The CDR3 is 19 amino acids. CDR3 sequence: CASSPQRSSGRARTDTQYF. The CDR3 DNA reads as TGCGCCAGCAGCCCCCAGCGGTCTAGCGGGAGGGCCAGAACAGATACGCAGTATTTT.

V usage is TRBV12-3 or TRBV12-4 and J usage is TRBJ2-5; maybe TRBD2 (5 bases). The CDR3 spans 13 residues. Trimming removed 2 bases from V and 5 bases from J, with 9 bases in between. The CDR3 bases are TGTGCCAGCAGTTTAAAGGGAGTGGAGACCCAGTACTTC. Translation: CASSLKGVETQYF.

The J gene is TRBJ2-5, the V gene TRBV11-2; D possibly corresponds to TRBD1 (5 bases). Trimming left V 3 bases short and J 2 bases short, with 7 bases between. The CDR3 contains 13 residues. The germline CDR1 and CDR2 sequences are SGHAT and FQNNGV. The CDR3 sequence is CASSFTGQETQYF. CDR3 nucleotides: TGTGCCAGCAGCTTTACAGGACAAGAGACCCAGTACTTC.

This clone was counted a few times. As DNA, the CDR3 is TGTGCCTGGAGTGTGTCTAGCCGACAGGGCGGTCAGCCCCAGCATTTT. Its translation is CAWSVSSRQGGQPQHF. The chain recombines TRBV30 with TRBJ1-5; 7 bases fit TRBD1. The junction had 11 bases not matched to a gene; V was cut back by 0 bases and J by 6 bases. This CDR3 is built from 16 residues. Germline lookup yields CDR1 GTSNPN and CDR2 SVGIG (reference sequence).

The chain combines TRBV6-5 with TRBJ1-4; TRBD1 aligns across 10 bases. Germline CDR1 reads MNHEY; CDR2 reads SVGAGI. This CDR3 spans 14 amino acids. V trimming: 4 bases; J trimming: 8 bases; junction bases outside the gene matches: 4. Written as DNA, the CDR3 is TGTGCCAGCAGTTTCGACAGGGGGCGAGAAAAACTGTTTTTT. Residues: CASSFDRGREKLFF.

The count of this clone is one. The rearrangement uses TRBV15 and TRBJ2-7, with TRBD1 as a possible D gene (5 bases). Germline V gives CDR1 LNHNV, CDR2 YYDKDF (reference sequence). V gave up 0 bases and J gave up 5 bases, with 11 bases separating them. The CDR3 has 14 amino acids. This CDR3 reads CATSRDLVTDEQYF. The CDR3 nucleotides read TGTGCCACCAGCAGAGATCTCGTGACAGACGAGCAGTACTTC.

The CDR3 sequence is CSASEQGDTQYF. The CDR3 region has the DNA TGCAGTGCTAGTGAACAGGGGGATACGCAGTATTTT. The chain recombines TRBV20-1 with TRBJ2-3; 7 nucleotides agree with TRBD1. Germline V lookup: CDR1 DFQATT, CDR2 SNEGSKA (reference sequence). This CDR3 has 12 residues. Trimming took 3 bases from V and 6 from J; bases not matched to a gene: 3.

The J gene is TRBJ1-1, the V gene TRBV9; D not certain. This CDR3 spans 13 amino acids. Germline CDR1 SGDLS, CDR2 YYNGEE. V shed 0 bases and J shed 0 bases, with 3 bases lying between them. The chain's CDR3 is CASSVELNTEAFF. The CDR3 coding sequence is TGTGCCAGCAGCGTAGAGCTGAACACTGAAGCTTTCTTT. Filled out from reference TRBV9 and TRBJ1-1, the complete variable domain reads DSGVTQTPKHLITATGQRVTLRCSPRSGDLSVYWYQQSLDQGLQFLIQYYNGEERAKGNILERFSAQQFPDLHSELNLSSLELGDSALYFCASSVELNTEAFFGQGTRLTVV.

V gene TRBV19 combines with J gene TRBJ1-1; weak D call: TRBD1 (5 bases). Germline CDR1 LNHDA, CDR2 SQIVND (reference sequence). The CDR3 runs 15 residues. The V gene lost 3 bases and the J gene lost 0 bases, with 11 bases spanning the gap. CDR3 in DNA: TGTGCCAGTAGTATGAGGACATTAATGAACACTGAAGCTTTCTTT. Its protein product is CASSMRTLMNTEAFF.

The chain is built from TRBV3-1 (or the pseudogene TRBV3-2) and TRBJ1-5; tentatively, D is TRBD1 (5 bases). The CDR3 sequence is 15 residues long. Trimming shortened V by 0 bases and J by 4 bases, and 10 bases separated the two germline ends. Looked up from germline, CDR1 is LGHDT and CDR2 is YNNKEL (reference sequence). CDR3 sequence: CASSQDLPGNQPQHF. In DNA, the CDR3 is TGTGCCAGCAGCCAAGATCTTCCAGGGAATCAGCCCCAGCATTTT.

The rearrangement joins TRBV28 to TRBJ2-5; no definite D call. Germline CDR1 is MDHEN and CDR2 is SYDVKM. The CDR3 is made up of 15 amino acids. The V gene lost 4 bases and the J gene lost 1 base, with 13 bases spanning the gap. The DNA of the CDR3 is TGTGCCAGCAGTTCTCTTACAGAAATCCAAGAGACCCAGTACTTC. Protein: CASSSLTEIQETQYF.

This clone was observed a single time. The CDR3: CASSSLLWRWVEGSYEQYF. CDR3 in DNA: TGTGCCAGCAGTTCCCTCTTGTGGAGGTGGGTAGAAGGCTCCTACGAGCAGTACTTC. This chain connects TRBV28 to TRBJ2-7; D may be TRBD2 (5 bases). Trimming took 4 bases from V and 0 from J, leaving 25 bases between them. Germline CDR1 is MDHEN and CDR2 is SYDVKM. This CDR3 has 19 amino acids.

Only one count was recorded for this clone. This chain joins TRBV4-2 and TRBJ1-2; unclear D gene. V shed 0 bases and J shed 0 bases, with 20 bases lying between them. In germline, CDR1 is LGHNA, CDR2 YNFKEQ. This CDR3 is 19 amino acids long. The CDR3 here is CASSQESRVPFKANYGYTF. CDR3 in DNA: TGTGCCAGCAGCCAAGAATCTAGAGTCCCCTTTAAAGCTAACTATGGCTACACCTTC.

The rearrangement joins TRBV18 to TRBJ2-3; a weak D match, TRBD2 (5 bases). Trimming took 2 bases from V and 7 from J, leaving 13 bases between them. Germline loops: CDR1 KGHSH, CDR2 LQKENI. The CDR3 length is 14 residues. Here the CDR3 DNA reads TGTGCCAGCTCACCAACTAGTTCCGCCAATACGCAGTATTTT. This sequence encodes CASSPTSSANTQYF.

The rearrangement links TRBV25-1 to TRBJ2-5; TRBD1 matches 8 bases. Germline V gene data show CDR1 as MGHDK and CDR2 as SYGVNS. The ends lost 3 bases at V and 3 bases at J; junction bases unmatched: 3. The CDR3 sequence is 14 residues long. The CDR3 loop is CASSEPGGEETQYF. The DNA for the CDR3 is TGTGCCAGCAGTGAGCCAGGGGGCGAAGAGACCCAGTACTTC.

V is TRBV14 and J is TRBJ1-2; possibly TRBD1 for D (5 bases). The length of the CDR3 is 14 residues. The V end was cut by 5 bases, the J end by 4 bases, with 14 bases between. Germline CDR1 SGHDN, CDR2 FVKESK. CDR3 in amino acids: CASSGSGRAYGYTF. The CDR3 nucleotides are TGTGCCAGCAGCGGGTCCGGCAGGGCCTATGGCTACACCTTC.

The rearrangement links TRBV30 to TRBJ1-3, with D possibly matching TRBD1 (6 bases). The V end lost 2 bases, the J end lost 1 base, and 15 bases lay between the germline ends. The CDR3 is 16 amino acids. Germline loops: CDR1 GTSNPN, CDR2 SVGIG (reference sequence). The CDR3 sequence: CAWSSRGTVSGNTIYF. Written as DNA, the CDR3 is TGTGCCTGGAGTTCCAGGGGAACGGTATCTGGAAACACCATATATTTT.

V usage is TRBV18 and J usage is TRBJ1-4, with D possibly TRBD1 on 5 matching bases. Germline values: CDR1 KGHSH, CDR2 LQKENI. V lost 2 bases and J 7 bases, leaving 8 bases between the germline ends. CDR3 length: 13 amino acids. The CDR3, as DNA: TGTGCCAGCTCACCAAGACAGTCTGAAAAACTGTTTTTT. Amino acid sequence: CASSPRQSEKLFF.

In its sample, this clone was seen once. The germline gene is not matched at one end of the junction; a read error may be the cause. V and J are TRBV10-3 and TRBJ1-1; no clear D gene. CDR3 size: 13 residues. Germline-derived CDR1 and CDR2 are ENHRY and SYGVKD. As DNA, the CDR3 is TGTGCCATCAGTGAGCCAGACCGTGGGAGTCTCTGGTTT. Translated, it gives CAISEPDRGSLWF.

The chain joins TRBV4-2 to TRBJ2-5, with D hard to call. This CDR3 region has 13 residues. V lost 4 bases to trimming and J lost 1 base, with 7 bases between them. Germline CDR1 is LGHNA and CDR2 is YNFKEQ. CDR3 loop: CASSRGIQETQYF. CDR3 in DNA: TGTGCCAGCAGCCGCGGCATCCAAGAGACCCAGTACTTC.

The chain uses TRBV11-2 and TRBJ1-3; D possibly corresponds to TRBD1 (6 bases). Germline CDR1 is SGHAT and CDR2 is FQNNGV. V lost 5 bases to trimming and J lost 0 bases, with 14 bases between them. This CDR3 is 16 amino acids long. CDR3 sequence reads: CASSPETGPSGNTIYF. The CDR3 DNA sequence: TGTGCCAGCAGCCCAGAAACAGGGCCCTCTGGAAACACCATATATTTT.

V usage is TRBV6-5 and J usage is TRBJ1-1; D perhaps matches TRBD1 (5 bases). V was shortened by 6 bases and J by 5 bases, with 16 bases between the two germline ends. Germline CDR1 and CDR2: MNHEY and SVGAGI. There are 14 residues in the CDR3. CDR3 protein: CASRLGGLRTEAFF. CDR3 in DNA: TGTGCCAGCAGATTGGGGGGGTTAAGGACTGAAGCTTTCTTT.

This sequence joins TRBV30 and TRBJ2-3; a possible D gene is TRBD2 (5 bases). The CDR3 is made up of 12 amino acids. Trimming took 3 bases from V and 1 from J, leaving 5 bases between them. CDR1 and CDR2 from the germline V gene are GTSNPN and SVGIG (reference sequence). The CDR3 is CAWRRGTDTQYF. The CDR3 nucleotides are TGTGCCTGGAGGCGGGGCACAGATACGCAGTATTTT.

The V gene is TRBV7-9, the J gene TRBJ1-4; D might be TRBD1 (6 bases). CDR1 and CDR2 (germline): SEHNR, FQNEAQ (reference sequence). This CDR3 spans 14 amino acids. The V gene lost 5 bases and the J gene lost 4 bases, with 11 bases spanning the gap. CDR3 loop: CASSLDSLNEKLFF. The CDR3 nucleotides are TGTGCCAGCAGCCTGGACAGCCTTAATGAAAAACTGTTTTTT.